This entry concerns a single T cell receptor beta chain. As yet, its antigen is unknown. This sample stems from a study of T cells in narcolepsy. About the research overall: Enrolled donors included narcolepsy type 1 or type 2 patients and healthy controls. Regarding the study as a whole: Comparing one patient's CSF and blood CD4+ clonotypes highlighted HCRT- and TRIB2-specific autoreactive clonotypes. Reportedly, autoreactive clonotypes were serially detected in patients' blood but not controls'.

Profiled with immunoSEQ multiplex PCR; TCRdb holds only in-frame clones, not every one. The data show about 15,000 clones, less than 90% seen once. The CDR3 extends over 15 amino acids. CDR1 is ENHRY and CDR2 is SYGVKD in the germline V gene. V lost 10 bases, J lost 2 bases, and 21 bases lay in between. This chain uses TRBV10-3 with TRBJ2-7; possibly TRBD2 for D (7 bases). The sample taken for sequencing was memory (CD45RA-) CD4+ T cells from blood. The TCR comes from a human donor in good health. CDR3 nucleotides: TGTGCCACCCATCCTGGGGGGGCGTCCGCCTACGAGCAGTACTTC. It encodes CATHPGGASAYEQYF.